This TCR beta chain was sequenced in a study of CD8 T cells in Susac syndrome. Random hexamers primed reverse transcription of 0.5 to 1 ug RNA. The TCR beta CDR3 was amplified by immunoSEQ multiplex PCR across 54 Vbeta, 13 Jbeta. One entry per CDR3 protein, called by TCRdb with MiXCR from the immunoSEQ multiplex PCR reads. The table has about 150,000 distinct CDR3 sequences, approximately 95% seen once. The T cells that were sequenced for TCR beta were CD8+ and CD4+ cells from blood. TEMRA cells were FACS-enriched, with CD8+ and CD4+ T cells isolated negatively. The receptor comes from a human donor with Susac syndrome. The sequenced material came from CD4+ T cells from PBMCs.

The CDR3 nucleotides are TGTGCCAGCAGCGTAGCTGGGCACTATGGCTACACCTTC. Translated: CASSVAGHYGYTF. The chain employs TRBV9 and TRBJ1-2; D gene unclear. Germline CDR1 reads SGDLS; CDR2 reads YYNGEE. The CDR3 has 13 amino acids. V was clipped by 0 bases and J by 3 bases, with 6 bases between them.